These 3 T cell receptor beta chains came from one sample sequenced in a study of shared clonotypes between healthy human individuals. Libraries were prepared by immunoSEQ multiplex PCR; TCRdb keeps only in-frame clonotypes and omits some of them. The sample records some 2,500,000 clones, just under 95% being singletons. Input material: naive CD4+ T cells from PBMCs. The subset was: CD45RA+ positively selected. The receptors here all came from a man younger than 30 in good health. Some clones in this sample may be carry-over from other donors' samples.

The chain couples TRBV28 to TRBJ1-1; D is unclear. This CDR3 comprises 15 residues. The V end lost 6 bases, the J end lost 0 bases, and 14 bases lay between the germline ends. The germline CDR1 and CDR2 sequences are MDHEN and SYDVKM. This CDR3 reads CASSMHPGVNTEAFF. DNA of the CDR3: TGTGCCAGCAGCATGCACCCCGGAGTGAACACTGAAGCTTTCTTT.

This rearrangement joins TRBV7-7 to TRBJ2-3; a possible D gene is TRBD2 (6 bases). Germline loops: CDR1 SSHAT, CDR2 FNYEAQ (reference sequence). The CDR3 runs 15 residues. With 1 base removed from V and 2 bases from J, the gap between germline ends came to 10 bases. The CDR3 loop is CASSLVGGITDTQYF. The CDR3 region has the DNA TGTGCCAGCAGCTTAGTCGGGGGAATCACAGATACGCAGTATTTT.

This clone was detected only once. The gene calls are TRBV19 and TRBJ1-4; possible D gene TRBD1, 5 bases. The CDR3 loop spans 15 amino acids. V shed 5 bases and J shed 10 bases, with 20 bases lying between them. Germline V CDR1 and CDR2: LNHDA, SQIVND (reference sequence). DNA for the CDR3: TGTGCCAGTAGTCCCCAGGGTGCCCCCGCGGGAAAACTGTTTTTT. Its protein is CASSPQGAPAGKLFF.